The 5 T cell receptor beta chains listed next were all sequenced from one sample in a study of tumor-infiltrating lymphocytes in primary liver carcinoma. Without any cell sorting, roughly 20-32 mg of bulk tissue yielded co-extracted RNA and DNA. The template, about 510 ng total RNA, yielded TCR beta cDNA made with a constant-region primer. Sequencing libraries for TCR beta derived from three nested multiplex PCR rounds that used slightly modified ARM-PCR. TRBV1-TRBV30 forward primers paired with a C-beta reverse primer drove the first two PCR rounds, about 11 cycles each. MiXCR, applied by TCRdb to the multiplex PCR reads, yields one record per CDR3 protein. The sample holds around 88,000 distinct CDR3 sequences, approximately 68% seen once. The source material was tumor-adjacent normal liver tissue. These receptors were obtained from a man aged 35 to 55 with primary liver carcinoma and hepatitis B virus infection.

The sample holds many counts of this clonotype. This chain uses TRBV6-1 with TRBJ2-3; D gene unclear. V lost 6 bases and J lost 2, with 6 bases in between. In germline, CDR1 is MNHNS, CDR2 SASEGT. The CDR3 spans 12 residues. The CDR3 region has the DNA TGTGCCAGCAGGGTTACCACAGATACGCAGTATTTT. It is translated as CASRVTTDTQYF.

Worth noting for this clonotype: An end of the junction differs from the germline gene, which may be a read error. This sequence joins TRBV12-3 or TRBV12-4 and TRBJ2-7, with D maybe TRBD2 (5 bases). This CDR3 comprises 14 residues. The CDR3 bases are TGTGCCAGCACCCCGGAGGCGGCCTCCTACGAGCAATGCTTC. Protein: CASTPEAASYEQCF.

With regard to this clonotype: A much larger clone sits a single nucleotide away, making a read error possible. This CDR3 reads CAISESTEPNYGYTF. The CDR3 coding sequence is TGTGCCATCAGTGAGTCAACAGAGCCTAACTATGGCTACACCTTC. The chain couples TRBV10-3 to TRBJ1-2; D gene ambiguous. There are 15 residues in the CDR3. The V end lost 0 bases, the J end lost 0 bases, and 8 bases lay between the germline ends. CDR1 ENHRY and CDR2 SYGVKD come from the germline V gene.

In the case of this clonotype: Relative to the germline gene, one junction end is altered; a read error may explain this. This sequence joins TRBV6-5 and TRBJ1-5, with D perhaps matching TRBD1 (5 bases). This CDR3 region has 13 residues. Germline lookup yields CDR1 MNHEY and CDR2 SVGAGI. CDR3 DNA: TGTGTCAGCAGGGTACAGTATGGGCACCCCCAGCATTTT. Translation: CVSRVQYGHPQHF.

As to this clonotype: The CDR3 ends on some other residue instead of the conserved phenylalanine or tryptophan, so this is likely a read error. In nucleotides, the CDR3 is TGTGCCAGCAGTTCCCAGGGGGCGGTACAGTACTCC. Residues: CASSSQGAVQYS. The V call is TRBV12-3 or TRBV12-4, the J call TRBJ2-7; 8 bases align to TRBD1. CDR3 length equals 12 residues. The V segment lost 4 bases and the J segment 10 bases; nucleotides outside the gene matches: 6.